The sequence of this TCR beta chain was determined in a study of technical replicates of blood from four donors (dated by TCRdb to 2016 to 2017). Library preparation was by the immunoSEQ multiplex PCR assay. TCRdb provides this immuneACCESS table in a form limited to in-frame rearrangements. Some clones are lacking; in checked studies, under half of them reflect an unresolved V gene, and why the rest are absent is not known. The sample yields about 97,000 clones; 96% were counted once. Jointly, the top ten make up roughly 0.21% of the sample. As for this clone: Its antigen target is currently unknown. The sample holds no much larger clone one base away, and base qualities are not on file.

The CDR3 runs 17 amino acids, cysteine and phenylalanine included. Only the CDR3 DNA is retained, 51 bases long and in frame from the first base. Trimming removed 5 bases from V and 4 bases from J; the gene matches leave 13 bases unexplained. CDR1 and CDR2, per the germline V gene, are SNHLY and FYNNEI. This chain joins TRBV2 to TRBJ2-2; TRBD2 aligns with 7 central bases. Input material: T cells isolated from PBMCs. The receptor's source is a human donor in good health. The DNA reads TGTGCCAGCAGTCCCCACGGGGGAGGGCCAGGCACCGGGGAGCTGTTTTTT. Protein translation: CASSPHGGGPGTGELFF.